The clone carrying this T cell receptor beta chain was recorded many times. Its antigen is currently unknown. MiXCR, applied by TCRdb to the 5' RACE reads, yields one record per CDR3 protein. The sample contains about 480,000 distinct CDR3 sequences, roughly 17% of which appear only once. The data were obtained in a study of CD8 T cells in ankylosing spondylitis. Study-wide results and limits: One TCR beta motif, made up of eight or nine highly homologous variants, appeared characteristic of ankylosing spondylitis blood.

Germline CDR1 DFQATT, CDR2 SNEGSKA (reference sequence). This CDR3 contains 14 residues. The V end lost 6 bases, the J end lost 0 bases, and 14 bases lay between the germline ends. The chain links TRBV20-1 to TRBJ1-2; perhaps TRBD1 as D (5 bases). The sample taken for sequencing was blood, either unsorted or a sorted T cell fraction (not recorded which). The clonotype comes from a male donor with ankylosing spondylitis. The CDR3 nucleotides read TGCAGTGCAACAATTCCGACAGCTAACTATGGCTACACCTTC. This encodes CSATIPTANYGYTF.